What follows are 27 T cell receptor beta chains derived from one specimen sequenced in a study of graft-versus-host responses after intestinal transplantation. Their antigen targets remain unknown. Libraries were prepared by immunoSEQ multiplex PCR; TCRdb keeps only in-frame clonotypes and omits some of them. The sample contains about 41,000 clones, about 95% of which appear only once. This specimen was unstimulated CD8+ T cells sorted from spleen or lymph node cells, taken before transplant. These receptors all come from a human donor who was the organ donor for an intestinal transplant.

This chain connects TRBV18 to TRBJ2-5; weak D call: TRBD1 (5 bases). The CDR3 length is 12 residues. The germline gives CDR1 KGHSH, CDR2 LQKENI. Trimming cost V 6 bases and J 5 bases, with 10 bases left between them. CDR3 in DNA: TGTGCCAGCTCCCCAGGGTATGAGACCCAGTACTTC. Translation: CASSPGYETQYF.

The rearrangement links TRBV19 to TRBJ1-2, with 8 bases matching TRBD1. CDR1 is LNHDA, CDR2 SQIVND, per germline (reference sequence). Losses at the gene ends were 4 bases for V and 8 bases for J; bases not matched to a gene: 0. This CDR3 has 11 residues. CDR3 coding DNA: TGTGCCAGTAGTACAGGGGGCGGCTACACCTTC. Protein sequence: CASSTGGGYTF. The variable domain in full, completed from reference TRBV19 and TRBJ1-2, reads DGGITQSPKYLFRKEGQNVTLSCEQNLNHDAMYWYRQDPGQGLRLIYYSQIVNDFQKGDIAEGYSVSREKKESFPLTVTSAQKNPTAFYLCASSTGGGYTFGSGTRLTVV.

V is TRBV18 and J is TRBJ1-1; D is uncertain. V lost 0 bases to trimming and J lost 1 base, with 3 bases between them. This CDR3 has 13 residues. Germline V gene data show CDR1 as KGHSH and CDR2 as LQKENI. The CDR3 DNA sequence: TGTGCCAGCTCACCACCGGGGAACACTGAAGCTTTCTTT. Protein: CASSPPGNTEAFF.

CDR3 in DNA: TGTGCCAGCAGCCTGGCAGAGGGAACTGAAGCTTTCTTT. This codes for CASSLAEGTEAFF. The chain couples TRBV11-3 to TRBJ1-1; no clear D gene. Germline loops: CDR1 SGHNT, CDR2 YENEEA. The V and J ends lost 5 bases and 5 bases respectively, with 12 bases between them. This CDR3 is built from 13 residues.

The V gene is TRBV6-5, the J gene TRBJ1-5; 10 bases line up with TRBD1. Trimming cost V 10 bases and J 7 bases; bases outside gene matches: 10. The CDR3 length is 14 residues. Germline CDR1 and CDR2: MNHEY and SVGAGI. CDR3 in amino acids: CATWTGGTNQPQHF. DNA of the CDR3: TGTGCCACCTGGACAGGGGGGACAAACCAGCCCCAGCATTTT.

This CDR3 is CASSLRVLAYNEQFF. CDR3 DNA: TGCGCCAGCAGCCTGCGTGTGCTAGCCTACAATGAGCAGTTCTTC. The chain couples TRBV4-1 to TRBJ2-1; no clear D gene. Trimming pared 4 bases from V and 2 bases from J, leaving 12 bases between. The CDR3 is 15 residues long. Germline CDR1 reads MGHRA; CDR2 reads YSYEKL.

The chain joins TRBV5-6 to TRBJ2-7, with D uncertain. CDR3 size: 13 residues. Germline CDR1 and CDR2: SGHDT and YYEEEE. V lost 0 bases and J lost 0, with 4 bases in between. CDR3 sequence reads: CASSLVASYEQYF. The CDR3, as DNA: TGTGCCAGCAGCTTGGTGGCCTCCTACGAGCAGTACTTC.

The chain links TRBV5-1 to TRBJ2-1; TRBD2 aligns across 7 bases. Germline CDR1 reads SGHRS; CDR2 reads YFSETQ. Trimming cost V 0 bases and J 9 bases; bases outside gene matches: 6. The CDR3 extends over 14 amino acids. The CDR3 is CASSLVRLAGEQFF. The CDR3 nucleotides read TGCGCCAGCAGCTTGGTGCGACTAGCCGGTGAGCAGTTCTTC.

This sequence joins TRBV19 and TRBJ1-5; weak D call: TRBD1 (6 bases). Trimming left V 6 bases short and J 6 bases short, with 18 bases between. Looked up from germline, CDR1 is LNHDA and CDR2 is SQIVND (reference sequence). The CDR3 totals 15 residues. The CDR3 loop is CASSDLQGPGQPQHF. CDR3 in DNA: TGTGCCAGTAGCGATCTACAGGGACCAGGTCAGCCCCAGCATTTT.

The chain is built from TRBV9 and TRBJ2-3; 15 bases are a match to TRBD2. The germline V gene has CDR1 SGDLS and CDR2 YYNGEE. V trimming: 4 bases; J trimming: 4 bases; junction bases outside the gene matches: 7. The CDR3 is 17 residues long. Here the CDR3 DNA reads TGTGCCAGCAGCCCAAGGACTAGCGGGGGGGCTTCAGATACGCAGTATTTT. It translates to CASSPRTSGGASDTQYF.

This chain connects TRBV9 to TRBJ2-3, with D possibly TRBD2 on 6 matching bases. This CDR3 spans 16 amino acids. Germline V CDR1 and CDR2: SGDLS, YYNGEE. The V end lost 3 bases, the J end lost 0 bases, and 14 bases lay between the germline ends. The CDR3 region has the DNA TGTGCCAGCAGCGAGCGAATTGCGGGAAGCACAGATACGCAGTATTTT. Translated: CASSERIAGSTDTQYF.

In this sample, this clone turned up once. The chain employs TRBV7-9 and TRBJ1-2; TRBD1 might be the D (6 bases). The CDR3 is 17 amino acids. V lost 5 bases and J lost 2, with 21 bases in between. From germline, CDR1 is SEHNR and CDR2 FQNEAQ (reference sequence). The CDR3 protein is CASSLLFTGRYNYGYTF. CDR3 nucleotides: TGTGCCAGCAGCCTTCTATTTACAGGGAGGTACAACTATGGCTACACCTTC.

The chain links TRBV29-1 to TRBJ1-2; 12 nucleotides match TRBD1. This CDR3 contains 13 residues. Trimming at V came to 3 bases and at J to 8 bases, leaving 4 bases not matched to a gene. Germline assignment: CDR1 SQVTM and CDR2 ANQGSEA. The CDR3 region has the DNA TGCAGCGTTGAGGGACAGGGGGCGAGGGGCTACACCTTC. Translating it yields CSVEGQGARGYTF.

This chain connects TRBV4-3 to TRBJ2-1, with 7 bases aligning to TRBD1. This CDR3 has 16 amino acids. V shed 1 base and J 0 bases; nucleotides not matched to a gene: 3. The germline V gene encodes CDR1 LGHNA and CDR2 YSLEER. CDR3 amino acids: CASSQARQGSYNEQFF. Written as DNA, the CDR3 is TGCGCCAGCAGCCAAGCGAGACAGGGCTCCTACAATGAGCAGTTCTTC.

The DNA of the CDR3 is TGTGCCAGCAGTTGTCACCGACCGGGGGTGGGGGAGACCCAGTACTTC. This codes for CASSCHRPGVGETQYF. This chain joins TRBV6-6 and TRBJ2-5; D possibly corresponds to TRBD2 (6 bases). There are 16 residues in the CDR3. Germline loops: CDR1 MNHNY, CDR2 SVGAGI (reference sequence). V lost 4 bases and J lost 5, with 20 bases in between.

This clone has a single count. This chain links TRBV7-8 with TRBJ2-2, with TRBD2 identical over 9 bases. CDR1 is SGHVS and CDR2 is FQNEAQ in the germline V gene. The V and J ends lost 1 base and 5 bases, in that order; junction bases with no gene match: 8. This CDR3 contains 17 residues. The CDR3 coding sequence is TGTGCCAGCAGCTTAGGAGCGGGGGGAGGTCGGACCGGGGAGCTGTTTTTT. This sequence encodes CASSLGAGGGRTGELFF.

The J gene is TRBJ1-1, the V gene TRBV9; D remains ambiguous. Deletions cut 0 bases from V and 0 bases from J, with 3 bases between. This CDR3 is built from 13 residues. Germline V gene sequence: CDR1 SGDLS, CDR2 YYNGEE. DNA of the CDR3: TGTGCCAGCAGCGTAGGCATGAACACTGAAGCTTTCTTT. Protein: CASSVGMNTEAFF. The variable domain in full, with the rest retrieved from reference TRBV9 and TRBJ1-1, is DSGVTQTPKHLITATGQRVTLRCSPRSGDLSVYWYQQSLDQGLQFLIQYYNGEERAKGNILERFSAQQFPDLHSELNLSSLELGDSALYFCASSVGMNTEAFFGQGTRLTVV.

Comment on this clone: The same CDR3 is also encoded by other DNA sequences in this sample. The chain carries TRBV15 and TRBJ1-1, with TRBD1 as a possible D gene (6 bases). V was cut by 6 bases and J by 11 bases, with 34 bases left in between. The CDR3 covers 18 residues. The germline gives CDR1 LNHNV, CDR2 YYDKDF (reference sequence). The CDR3 loop reads CATSSPRGGGHYAVLAFF. The CDR3 DNA sequence: TGTGCCACCAGTTCCCCGAGGGGCGGGGGGCACTATGCTGTCCTGGCTTTCTTT.

This chain links TRBV30 with TRBJ1-1; 7 positions match TRBD1. Germline lookup yields CDR1 GTSNPN and CDR2 SVGIG (reference sequence). The junction had 6 bases not matched to a gene; V was cut back by 5 bases and J by 0 bases. CDR3 length: 14 amino acids. CDR3 DNA sequence: TGTGCCTGGGGGGACAGTCCTATGAACACTGAAGCTTTCTTT. Its protein product is CAWGDSPMNTEAFF.

This chain uses TRBV19 with TRBJ2-2; 7 bases align to TRBD2. The CDR3 contains 18 residues. Germline-derived CDR1 and CDR2 are LNHDA and SQIVND (reference sequence). Trimming took 0 bases from V and 7 from J; bases not matched to a gene: 14. In DNA, the CDR3 is TGTGCCAGTAGTATAGATCTGAGCGGGGCCCCGGTTGGCGGGGAGCTGTTTTTT. Translated: CASSIDLSGAPVGGELFF.

This clone has just one count. The chain uses TRBV18 and TRBJ1-2; no clear D gene. V shed 5 bases and J shed 2 bases, with 15 bases lying between them. CDR1 and CDR2 from the germline V gene are KGHSH and LQKENI. The CDR3 is 15 amino acids. CDR3 sequence: CASSTTPRQNYGYTF. DNA for the CDR3: TGTGCCAGCTCAACTACCCCCCGACAAAACTATGGCTACACCTTC. The full variable domain, in which reference TRBV18 and TRBJ1-2 provide the parts outside the CDR3, is NAGVMQNPRHLVRRRGQEARLRCSPMKGHSHVYWYRQLPEEGLKFMVYLQKENIIDESGMPKERFSAEFPKEGPSILRIQQVVRGDSAAYFCASSTTPRQNYGYTFGSGTRLTVV.

The chain joins TRBV12-5 to TRBJ2-6; 8 nucleotides match TRBD1. Germline CDR1 reads LGHNT; CDR2 reads FRNRAP. V lost 5 bases, J lost 1 base, and 1 base stayed unmatched. The length of the CDR3 is 15 residues. CDR3 residues: CASGQGASGANVLTF. The CDR3, as DNA: TGTGCTAGTGGTCAGGGGGCTTCTGGGGCCAACGTCCTGACTTTC. The full variable domain, completed using reference TRBV12-5 and TRBJ2-6, is DARVTQTPRHKVTEMGQEVTMRCQPILGHNTVFWYRQTMMQGLELLAYFRNRAPLDDSGMPKDRFSAEMPDATLATLKIQPSEPRDSAVYFCASGQGASGANVLTFGAGSRLTVL.

The chain links TRBV5-1 to TRBJ1-1, with TRBD1 as a possible D gene (5 bases). The germline V and J ends were trimmed by 3 bases and 1 base, with 16 bases remaining between them. The CDR3 is 16 residues long. From germline, CDR1 is SGHRS and CDR2 YFSETQ. CDR3 DNA sequence: TGCGCCAGCAGCTCGAACGTCGTGGGACCGAACACTGAAGCTTTCTTT. This translates into CASSSNVVGPNTEAFF.

The chain links TRBV6-6 to TRBJ2-5; tentatively, D is TRBD1 or TRBD2 (5 bases each). Trimming left V 1 base short and J 5 bases short, with 14 bases between. The CDR3 contains 15 residues. Per germline, CDR1 MNHNY and CDR2 SVGAGI (reference sequence). CDR3 amino acids: CASSYYLRGRETQYF. CDR3 bases: TGTGCCAGCAGTTACTATCTTCGGGGACGGGAGACCCAGTACTTC.

V is TRBV7-8 and J is TRBJ2-1; D ambiguous. V was cut by 1 base and J by 0 bases, with 7 bases left in between. Germline V lookup: CDR1 SGHVS, CDR2 FQNEAQ. The CDR3 sequence is 15 residues long. The chain's CDR3 is CASSLDMGSYNEQFF. DNA of the CDR3: TGTGCCAGCAGCTTAGATATGGGCTCCTACAATGAGCAGTTCTTC.

This chain connects TRBV6-1 to TRBJ2-3, with D possibly being TRBD2 (6 bases). The CDR3 is made up of 16 amino acids. V lost 0 bases and J 2 bases, leaving 12 bases between the germline ends. CDR1 is MNHNS and CDR2 is SASEGT in the germline V gene. DNA for the CDR3: TGTGCCAGCAGTGAAGCGCGGGGAATTTTCACAGATACGCAGTATTTT. Translating it yields CASSEARGIFTDTQYF.

The gene calls are TRBV27 and TRBJ2-7; weak D call: TRBD1 (5 bases). Germline values: CDR1 MNHEY, CDR2 SMNVEV (reference sequence). Trimming left V 6 bases short and J 2 bases short, with 14 bases between. The CDR3 is made up of 14 amino acids. The CDR3 sequence: CASRRQLLTYEQYF. The CDR3 DNA follows: TGTGCCAGCAGGAGACAGTTATTGACCTACGAGCAGTACTTC.